This entry concerns a single T cell receptor beta chain. The entry originates in a study of technical replicates of blood from a few donors. Method: immunoSEQ multiplex PCR; TCRdb's copy keeps in-frame clones and lacks some. The sample shows about 97,000 clones, approximately 96% of them seen only once. The CDR3 is made up of 15 amino acids. Between the trimmed V and J ends, which lost 4 bases and 4 bases, there was a span of 15 bases. CDR1 and CDR2 (germline): LGHNA, YSLEER. This TCR was sampled from a human donor in good health. Sequencing used T cells isolated from PBMCs. The chain has TRBV4-3 and TRBJ2-3, with D unclear. The CDR3 DNA is TGCGCCAGCAGCCCAACGACTTCCCCCCCAGATACGCAGTATTTT. Its translation is CASSPTTSPPDTQYF.